A selection of T cell receptor beta chains follows, all from one sample in a study of human T cells and chemical hapten exposure. From the RACE reads, TCRdb called clonotypes with MiXCR, one entry per CDR3 protein. The top ten hold around 2.8% of the sample, which has 75,000 to 100,000 distinct CDR3 sequences, just under 9% seen once. The specimen sequenced was whole blood. The receptor set was obtained from a female donor in good health. Some clones in this sample may be carry-over from other donors' samples. Both conserved end residues are part of each CDR3. A D gene is named only where the DNA matches it firmly. Size values are once, few and many counts, or a class for expanded clones, and some rows have none.

.	.	TRBV5-1	TRBJ1-1	CASSLVEGNTEAFF	TGCGCCAGCAGCTTGGTGGAGGGGAACACTGAAGCTTTCTTT
few	TRBD1	TRBV9	TRBJ1-2	CASSPRQGAKGYTF	TGTGCCAGCAGCCCCCGACAGGGGGCAAAAGGCTACACCTTC
few	TRBD1	TRBV19	TRBJ2-6	CASNTGTGRLSGANVLTF	TGTGCCAGTAACACCGGGACAGGCCGGCTCTCTGGGGCCAACGTCCTGACTTTC
few	TRBD1	TRBV4-1	TRBJ1-6	CASSQAGGSPLHF	TGCGCCAGCAGCCAAGCAGGGGGCTCACCCCTCCACTTT
many	.	TRBV4-2	TRBJ1-6	CASSHPVSADSPLHF	TGTGCCAGCAGCCATCCCGTCTCGGCAGACTCACCCCTCCACTTT
.	.	TRBV7-2	TRBJ1-2	CTSSPRGVHGYTF	TGTACCAGCAGCCCAAGAGGGGTACATGGCTACACCTTC
.	TRBD2	TRBV10-3	TRBJ2-3	CASGGITDTQYF	TGTGCCAGCGGGGGGATCACAGATACGCAGTATTTT
many	TRBD1	TRBV10-3	TRBJ1-5	CATRDSRYSNQPQHF	TGTGCCACCCGGGACAGCCGCTATAGCAATCAGCCCCAGCATTTT
many	TRBD1	TRBV7-9	TRBJ2-7	CASSLEGARTYEQYF	TGTGCCAGCAGCTTAGAGGGGGCTCGCACCTACGAGCAGTACTTC
few	.	TRBV7-2	TRBJ1-6	CASSYRQNNSPLHF	TGTGCCAGCAGCTACCGACAGAATAATTCACCCCTCCACTTT
few	TRBD1	TRBV7-2	TRBJ2-3	CASSSERSMTGREYF	TGTGCCAGCAGCTCTGAGAGGTCAATGACAGGGAGAGAGTATTTT
.	TRBD2	TRBV2	TRBJ2-1	CASSRQGTSGSNEQFF	TGTGCCAGCAGTCGACAAGGGACTAGCGGGAGCAATGAGCAGTTCTTC
.	TRBD1	TRBV5-1	TRBJ2-7	CASSLGGTGAYEQYF	TGCGCCAGCAGCTTGGGCGGGACAGGGGCCTACGAGCAGTACTTC
many	TRBD1	TRBV29-1	TRBJ1-2	CSVEGRGHGYTF	TGCAGCGTTGAAGGCAGGGGGCATGGCTACACCTTC
.	.	TRBV14	TRBJ1-6	CASSGTLNSPLHF	TGTGCCAGCAGCGGGACTCTGAATTCACCCCTCCACTTT
.	.	TRBV5-1	TRBJ2-5	CASTTATQETQYF	TGCGCCAGCACCACCGCGACACAAGAGACCCAGTACTTC
.	.	TRBV4-1	TRBJ1-6	CASSQELVKNSPLHF	TGCGCCAGCAGCCAAGAACTTGTTAAAAATTCACCCCTCCACTTT
many	.	TRBV20-1	TRBJ1-1	CSARGPNTEAFF	TGCAGTGCTCGGGGCCCTAACACTGAAGCTTTCTTT
.	.	TRBV15	TRBJ2-5	CATSSPVTRETQYF	TGTGCCACCAGCAGCCCAGTGACTAGAGAGACCCAGTACTTC
few	TRBD1	TRBV7-2	TRBJ2-6	CASSPSGTDSGANVLTF	TGTGCCAGCAGCCCCTCCGGGACAGACTCTGGGGCCAACGTCCTGACTTTC
few	.	TRBV5-1	TRBJ2-7	CASSLEGYYEQYF	TGCGCCAGCAGCTTGGAGGGGTACTACGAGCAGTACTTC
.	TRBD1	TRBV28	TRBJ2-6	CASIPSGTGSAGANVLTF	TGTGCCAGCATCCCTTCCGGGACAGGGAGCGCTGGGGCCAACGTCCTGACTTTC
many	.	TRBV4-1	TRBJ1-1	CASSRFVRGYEAFF	TGCGCCAGCAGCCGCTTTGTCCGGGGCTATGAAGCTTTCTTT
.	.	TRBV6-2/TRBV6-3	TRBJ2-1	CASSYPVALASYNEQFF	TGTGCCAGCAGTTACCCCGTAGCGTTGGCCTCCTACAATGAGCAGTTCTTC
.	.	TRBV20-1	TRBJ1-4	CSARDPGGVKLFF	TGCAGTGCTAGAGATCCGGGCGGTGTAAAACTGTTTTTT
.	.	TRBV7-6	TRBJ2-1	CASSSLPGVSEQFF	TGTGCCAGCAGCTCACTCCCGGGCGTAAGTGAGCAGTTCTTC
many	.	TRBV16	TRBJ1-1	CASSPYQGLEAFF	TGTGCCAGCAGCCCTTACCAGGGTCTGGAAGCTTTCTTT
.	TRBD1	TRBV28	TRBJ2-7	CASSLTGTVAEQYF	TGTGCCAGCAGCTTAACCGGGACAGTTGCCGAGCAGTACTTC
.	TRBD2	TRBV7-8	TRBJ2-1	CASSGVAGTTLAGDPGGSYNEQFF	TGTGCCAGCAGCGGCGTAGCCGGGACGACGTTAGCGGGAGACCCAGGGGGCTCCTACAATGAGCAGTTCTTC
.	TRBD1	TRBV6-1	TRBJ1-5	CASSLQGRSQPQHF	TGTGCCAGCAGTCTACAGGGGAGGAGTCAGCCCCAGCATTTT
.	TRBD1	TRBV19	TRBJ1-1	CASIPDRGLTEAFF	TGTGCCAGTATCCCGGACAGGGGGTTGACTGAAGCTTTCTTT
.	.	TRBV6-5	TRBJ2-5	CASSYGSLETQYF	TGTGCCAGCAGTTACGGGAGCTTGGAGACCCAGTACTTC
.	.	TRBV29-1	TRBJ2-7	CSVRQSSYEQYF	TGCAGCGTTCGTCAGAGCTCCTACGAGCAGTACTTC
few	TRBD1	TRBV12-5	TRBJ2-1	CASGLLTGMGEQFF	TGTGCTAGTGGCCTTCTGACAGGGATGGGTGAGCAGTTCTTC
many	TRBD2	TRBV12-5	TRBJ2-1	CASGLVLGLAGGGEQFF	TGTGCTAGTGGTTTGGTACTAGGACTAGCGGGAGGAGGGGAGCAGTTCTTC
.	.	TRBV4-1	TRBJ1-5	CASSPRDSTNQPQHF	TGCGCCAGCAGCCCCAGGGACTCGACGAATCAGCCCCAGCATTTT
many	.	TRBV5-1	TRBJ2-3	CASSSMAPDTQYF	TGCGCCAGCAGCTCTATGGCCCCTGATACGCAGTATTTT
.	TRBD2	TRBV12-3/TRBV12-4	TRBJ2-1	CASSSNLAGGREQFF	TGTGCCAGCAGTTCCAACCTAGCGGGAGGCCGTGAGCAGTTCTTC
.	.	TRBV5-1	TRBJ2-7	CASSPDYPSYEQYF	TGCGCCAGCAGCCCGGACTACCCCTCCTACGAGCAGTACTTC
.	TRBD1	TRBV2	TRBJ1-2	CASSERGRGYTF	TGTGCCAGCAGTGAAAGGGGGCGCGGCTACACCTTC
.	.	TRBV7-2	TRBJ1-1	CASSLLVEHTEAFF	TGTGCCAGCAGCTTACTTGTGGAGCACACTGAAGCTTTCTTT
few	.	TRBV7-9	TRBJ1-2	CASSFPAANYGYTF	TGTGCCAGCAGCTTCCCAGCAGCTAACTATGGCTACACCTTC
many	.	TRBV20-1	TRBJ2-3	CSADRTDTQYF	TGCAGTGCAGACAGGACAGATACGCAGTATTTT
.	.	TRBV11-2	TRBJ1-3	CASSLSRGSGNTIYF	TGTGCCAGCAGCTTAAGCAGGGGCTCTGGAAACACCATATATTTT
few	TRBD2	TRBV4-2	TRBJ2-1	CASSQLTSGKGYNEQFF	TGTGCCAGCAGCCAACTGACTAGCGGTAAGGGCTACAATGAGCAGTTCTTC
.	TRBD1	TRBV5-4	TRBJ2-2	CASSVLQGAQDTGELFF	TGTGCCAGCAGCGTCCTTCAGGGGGCGCAGGACACCGGGGAGCTGTTTTTT
many	TRBD1	TRBV18	TRBJ2-5	CASSRTPATGGQETQYF	TGTGCCAGCTCACGAACCCCGGCGACAGGGGGCCAAGAGACCCAGTACTTC
few	TRBD1	TRBV7-2	TRBJ2-7	CASSRGQGPYEQYF	TGTGCCAGCAGCCGGGGACAGGGTCCCTACGAGCAGTACTTC
many	TRBD1	TRBV10-3	TRBJ2-7	CAITRTGDGEQYF	TGTGCCATCACACGGACAGGGGACGGCGAGCAGTACTTC
.	.	TRBV19	TRBJ1-5	CASSQSNQPQHF	TGTGCCAGTAGTCAGAGCAATCAGCCCCAGCATTTT
few	.	TRBV29-1	TRBJ1-1	CSVNDNTEAFF	TGCAGCGTCAATGATAACACTGAAGCTTTCTTT
.	.	TRBV7-2	TRBJ1-2	CASSLSPWSYGYTF	TGTGCCAGCAGCTTATCCCCCTGGAGCTATGGCTACACCTTC
many	TRBD1	TRBV6-5	TRBJ2-1	CASTHRQGYEQFF	TGTGCCAGCACCCACCGACAGGGCTATGAGCAGTTCTTC
.	.	TRBV5-1	TRBJ2-3	CASSFDTDTQYF	TGCGCCAGCAGCTTCGACACAGATACGCAGTATTTT
.	.	TRBV24-1	TRBJ1-2	CATSDPTDAGYGYTF	TGTGCCACCAGTGATCCTACAGACGCCGGCTATGGCTACACCTTC
.	.	TRBV19	TRBJ2-5	CASSWATSSRETQYF	TGTGCCAGTAGTTGGGCCACATCGTCCAGGGAGACCCAGTACTTC
.	TRBD1	TRBV20-1	TRBJ2-7	CSARDWAGGSDEQYF	TGCAGTGCTAGAGATTGGGCAGGGGGCAGCGACGAGCAGTACTTC
.	.	TRBV6-6	TRBJ1-3	CASRATGLLSGNTIYF	TGTGCCAGCAGGGCGACAGGCTTACTCTCTGGAAACACCATATATTTT